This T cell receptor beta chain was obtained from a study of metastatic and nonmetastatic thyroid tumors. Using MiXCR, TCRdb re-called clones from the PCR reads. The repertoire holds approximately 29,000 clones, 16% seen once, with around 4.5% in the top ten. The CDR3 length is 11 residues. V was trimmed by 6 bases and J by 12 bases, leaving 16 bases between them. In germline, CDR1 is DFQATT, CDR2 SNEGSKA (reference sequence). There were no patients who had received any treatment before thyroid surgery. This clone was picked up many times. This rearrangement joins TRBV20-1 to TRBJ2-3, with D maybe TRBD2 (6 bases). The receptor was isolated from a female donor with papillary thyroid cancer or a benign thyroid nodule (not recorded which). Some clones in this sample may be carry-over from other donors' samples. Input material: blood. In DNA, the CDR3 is TGCAGTGCCCCCCCGGACTATAGACAGTATTTT. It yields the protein CSAPPDYRQYF.